Sequencing of this T cell receptor beta chain was carried out in a study of cytomegalovirus exposure and HLA in healthy donors. The CDR3 has 13 amino acids. Trimming left V 8 bases short and J 3 bases short, with 13 bases between. Germline V gene lookup returns CDR1 GTSNPN and CDR2 SVGIG (reference sequence). It was with 60 Vbeta and 13 Jbeta primers that the PCR ran. Clones were sequenced by immunoSEQ multiplex PCR, and TCRdb holds only the in-frame ones, with some missing. Here the sample spans roughly 150,000 clones, around four fifths being singletons. This TCR derives from a girl aged 2-10 years in good health and CMV-seropositive. Source material: PBMCs. This sequence joins TRBV30 and TRBJ1-4; D may be TRBD1 (5 bases). This CDR3 is CALDSPSNEKLFF. CDR3 bases: TGTGCCCTAGACAGTCCTTCTAATGAAAAACTGTTTTTT.